This TCR beta chain was sequenced during a study of regulatory T cells in long-lasting Graves disease. Study-level points and caveats: Patients with persistent disease showed a bias toward TRBV28, TRBJ1-2 and TRBJ2-5. Reduced TCR diversity was observed in persistent Graves' patients versus newly diagnosed patients.

Noted time point: newly diagnosed GD, antithyroid drugs for less than 3 months. TCR sequences were obtained from RNA taken from PBMCs. The authors drew patients from an endocrinology department in Xi'an, China. CDR1 is SEHNR, CDR2 FQNEAQ, per germline (reference sequence). The V segment lost 1 base and the J segment 0 bases; nucleotides outside the gene matches: 3. The length of the CDR3 is 16 residues. CDR3 regions were amplified by Arm-PCR using iRepertoire HTBI primers to build TCR beta libraries. TCRdb independently ran MiXCR on the multiplex PCR reads; one entry per CDR3 protein. The sample holds more than 400,000 distinct CDR3 sequences, roughly 15% seen once. This clonotype has a count of ten or more. The antigen remains undetermined. Separately, the same data were catalogued under a study of T cells in Graves' hyperthyroidism and ophthalmopathy. That paper adds: Investigators excluded patients with uncontrolled infection, other autoimmune disease, pregnancy or lactation.

This receptor was obtained from a woman aged 30 to 39 with Graves disease. This chain uses TRBV7-9 with TRBJ2-4, with TRBD2 matching 7 bases. This specimen consisted of peripheral blood mononuclear cells (PBMCs), obtained at new diagnosis, from a patient treated with antithyroid drugs. The CDR3 sequence: CASSLGGEGAKNIQYF. The CDR3 DNA reads as TGTGCCAGCAGCTTAGGAGGGGAGGGAGCCAAAAACATTCAGTACTTC.